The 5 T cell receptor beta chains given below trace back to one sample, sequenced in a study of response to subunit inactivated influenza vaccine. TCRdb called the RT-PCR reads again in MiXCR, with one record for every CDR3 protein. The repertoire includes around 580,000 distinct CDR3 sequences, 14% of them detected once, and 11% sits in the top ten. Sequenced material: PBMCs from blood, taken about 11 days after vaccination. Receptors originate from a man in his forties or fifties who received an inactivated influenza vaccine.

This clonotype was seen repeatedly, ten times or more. DNA of the CDR3: TGCGCCAGCAGCTACGGACAGGGACTGGACAATGAGCAGTTCTTC. Its translation is CASSYGQGLDNEQFF. J is TRBJ2-1 and V is TRBV5-1; 8 nucleotides agree with TRBD1. Germline V gives CDR1 SGHRS, CDR2 YFSETQ. The J segment lost 5 bases and the V segment lost 3 bases, leaving 7 bases of the junction unmatched. The CDR3 totals 15 residues.

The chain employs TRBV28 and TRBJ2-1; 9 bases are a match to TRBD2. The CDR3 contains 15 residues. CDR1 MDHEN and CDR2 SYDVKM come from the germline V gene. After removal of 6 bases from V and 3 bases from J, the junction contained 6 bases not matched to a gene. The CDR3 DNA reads TGTGCCAGCAGCTTAGCGGGAGATCTCTACAATGAGCAGTTCTTC. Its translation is CASSLAGDLYNEQFF. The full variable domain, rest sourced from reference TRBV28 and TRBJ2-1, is DVKVTQSSRYLVKRTGEKVFLECVQDMDHENMFWYRQDPGLGLRLIYFSYDVKMKEKGDIPEGYSVSREKKERFSLILESASTNQTSMYLCASSLAGDLYNEQFFGPGTRLTVL.

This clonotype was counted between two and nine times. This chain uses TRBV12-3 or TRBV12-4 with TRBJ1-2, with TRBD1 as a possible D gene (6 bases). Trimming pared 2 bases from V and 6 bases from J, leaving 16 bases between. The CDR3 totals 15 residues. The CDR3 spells CASSLRYRDTNGYTF. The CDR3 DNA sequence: TGTGCCAGCAGTTTAAGGTACAGGGACACTAATGGCTACACCTTC.

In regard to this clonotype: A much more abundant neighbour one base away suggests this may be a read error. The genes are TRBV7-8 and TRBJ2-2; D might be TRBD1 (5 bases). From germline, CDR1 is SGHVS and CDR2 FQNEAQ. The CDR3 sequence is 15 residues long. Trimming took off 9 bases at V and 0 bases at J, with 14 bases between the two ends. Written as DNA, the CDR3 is TGTGCCAGAAGCCGGACAACATCGAACACCGGGGAGCTGTTTTTT. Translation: CARSRTTSNTGELFF.

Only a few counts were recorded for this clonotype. The CDR3 DNA follows: TGCGCCAGCAGCCCGGACAGGGTTGACCGAGAGACCCAGTACTTC. Protein sequence: CASSPDRVDRETQYF. V and J are TRBV5-1 and TRBJ2-5; 8 bases match TRBD1. This CDR3 is built from 15 residues. CDR1 and CDR2 (germline): SGHRS, YFSETQ. The junction had 9 bases not matched to a gene; V was cut back by 4 bases and J by 4 bases.